Here is one TCR beta chain with its context. V was cut by 6 bases and J by 3 bases, with 15 bases left in between. This CDR3 has 14 amino acids. CDR1 and CDR2 from the germline V gene are SGHTA and FQGNSA. Relapses following autologous stem cell transplantation were seen in all patients, with brentuximab vedotin exposure varying. This entry belongs to a study of PD-1 blockade in classical Hodgkin lymphoma. Generated by immunoSEQ multiplex PCR, the TCRdb table keeps only in-frame clones and is missing some. The sample shows about 11,000 clones, roughly three quarters of them seen only once. This chain uses TRBV7-2 with TRBJ2-7, with D unclear. The sequence derives from a human donor with classical Hodgkin lymphoma. This material consisted of peripheral blood mononuclear cells (PBMCs), taken at baseline. CDR3 residues: CASSYLLGYYEQYF. The DNA of the CDR3 is TGTGCCAGCAGTTATCTCCTAGGGTACTACGAGCAGTACTTC.